This paragraph covers one T cell receptor (beta chain) sequence. This entry comes from a study of cytomegalovirus exposure and HLA in healthy donors. With 60 Vbeta and 13 Jbeta primers, the PCR was carried out. TCRdb's table, derived via immunoSEQ multiplex PCR, lists solely in-frame clones and lacks some. The sample yields some 87,000 clones, 78% seen once. The CDR3 contains 15 residues. The V gene's germline CDR1 is SGDLS and CDR2 YYNGEE. V was trimmed by 3 bases and J by 1 base, leaving 13 bases between them. This TCR derives from a man aged 18 to 29 in good health and CMV-seropositive. V gene TRBV9 combines with J gene TRBJ1-1; no clear D gene. Sample: PBMCs. In DNA form, the CDR3 reads TGTGCCAGCAGCGGCGGGGAGGGTTGGAACACTGAAGCTTTCTTT. Amino acid sequence: CASSGGEGWNTEAFF.